What follows is one T cell receptor (beta chain) and its context. The sample belongs to a study of technical replicates of blood from a handful of donors. Assay: immunoSEQ multiplex PCR; the TCRdb copy retains only in-frame clones and omits some. The table includes some 90,000 clones, 85% to 95% detected once. This TCR was sampled from a human donor in good health. Sample: T cells isolated from PBMCs.

CDR3 DNA sequence: TGTGCCAGCAGTTCCCCATTACTTGGGACTAGCGGGACCTATGAGCAGTTCTTC. This translates into CASSSPLLGTSGTYEQFF. This chain links TRBV9 with TRBJ2-1; 13 nucleotides match TRBD2. CDR1 is SGDLS, CDR2 YYNGEE, per germline. J was trimmed by 8 bases and V by 5 bases; bases with no gene match: 16. The CDR3 spans 18 residues.